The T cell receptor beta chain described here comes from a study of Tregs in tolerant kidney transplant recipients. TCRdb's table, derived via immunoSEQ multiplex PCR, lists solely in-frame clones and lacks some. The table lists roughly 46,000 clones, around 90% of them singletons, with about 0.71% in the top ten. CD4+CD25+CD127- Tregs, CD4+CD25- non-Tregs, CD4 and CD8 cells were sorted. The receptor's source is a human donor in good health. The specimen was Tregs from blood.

The CDR3 DNA sequence: TGTGCCAGCAGCTTTACGACTAGGGTCCACGAGCAGTACTTC. Its protein product is CASSFTTRVHEQYF. The chain couples TRBV11-2 to TRBJ2-7, with D perhaps matching TRBD2 (6 bases). The V and J ends lost 3 bases and 5 bases respectively, with 14 bases between them. The CDR3 is made up of 14 amino acids. Germline V gene sequence: CDR1 SGHAT, CDR2 FQNNGV.